One sample yielded the 28 T cell receptor beta chains listed below, sequenced in a study of PD-1 blockade in classical Hodgkin lymphoma. Here immunoSEQ multiplex PCR was the method, and the copy in TCRdb shows in-frame clones only, minus some. The sample lists about 64,000 clones, roughly 89% occurring once. Time point indicated: cycle 4 day 1 (C4D1), after less than seven weeks of nivolumab. Relapse after autologous stem cell transplantation occurred in every patient, and brentuximab vedotin exposure varied. Sequencing was performed on peripheral blood mononuclear cells (PBMCs), taken before the fourth cycle of nivolumab. These receptor sequences come from a human donor with classical Hodgkin lymphoma.

This chain links TRBV4-1 with TRBJ1-5; no clear D. Germline V CDR1 and CDR2: MGHRA, YSYEKL. The V gene lost 0 bases and the J gene lost 7 bases, with 7 bases spanning the gap. The CDR3 covers 13 residues. The CDR3 coding sequence is TGCGCCAGCAGCCAAGAACTTGGCCAGCCCCAGCATTTT. This encodes CASSQELGQPQHF.

The genes are TRBV15 and TRBJ2-1; no clear D gene. From germline, CDR1 is LNHNV and CDR2 YYDKDF (reference sequence). The CDR3 has 11 amino acids. Between the trimmed V and J ends, which lost 1 base and 8 bases, there was a span of 3 bases. The CDR3 loop is CATSRGHEQFF. CDR3 in DNA: TGTGCCACCAGCAGAGGCCATGAGCAGTTCTTC. Full variable domain (outside the CDR3, taken from reference TRBV15 and TRBJ2-1): DAMVIQNPRYQVTQFGKPVTLSCSQTLNHNVMYWYQQKSSQAPKLLFHYYDKDFNNEADTPDNFQSRRPNTSFCFLDIRSPGLGDTAMYLCATSRGHEQFFGPGTRLTVL.

The CDR3 here is CASTGRPGLRETQYF. The CDR3 DNA reads TGTGCCAGCACCGGGCGCCCGGGGCTACGAGAGACCCAGTACTTC. The chain uses TRBV6-1 and TRBJ2-5; D tentatively reads TRBD1 or TRBD2 (5 bases each). Germline CDR1 and CDR2: MNHNS and SASEGT. There are 15 residues in the CDR3. The V end was cut by 7 bases, the J end by 4 bases, with 19 bases between.

In this sample, this clone turned up a few times. J is TRBJ1-5 and V is TRBV19; 7 bases agree with TRBD1. The ends lost 5 bases at V and 11 bases at J; junction bases unmatched: 12. Germline assignment: CDR1 LNHDA and CDR2 SQIVND (reference sequence). The CDR3 sequence is 14 residues long. CDR3 nucleotide sequence: TGTGCCAGTAGTGACAGGGATTCGGGGGTGGCCCAGCATTTT. The encoded protein is CASSDRDSGVAQHF.

The chain is built from TRBV5-4 and TRBJ1-1, with 7 bases that match TRBD1. Germline trimming cut 3 bases from V and 1 base from J; bases unmatched to any gene: 9. The V gene's germline CDR1 is SGHNT and CDR2 YYREEE (reference sequence). The CDR3 spans 16 residues. The CDR3 reads CASSYPSEGANTEAFF. CDR3 bases: TGTGCCAGCAGCTACCCTTCCGAGGGGGCGAACACTGAAGCTTTCTTT.

The chain combines TRBV5-8 with TRBJ2-3; the match to TRBD1 covers 8 bases. Looked up from germline, CDR1 is SGHTS and CDR2 is YDEGEE. J gave up 2 bases and V 3 bases, and 14 bases lay outside the gene matches. This CDR3 spans 18 amino acids. The DNA of the CDR3 is TGTGCCAGCAGCTCCGGGACAGGCCTCTTCCCTCACACAGATACGCAGTATTTT. This encodes CASSSGTGLFPHTDTQYF. Full variable domain (missing parts from reference TRBV5-8 and TRBJ2-3): EAGVTQSPTHLIKTRGQQATLRCSPISGHTSVYWYQQALGLGLQFLLWYDEGEERNRGNFPPRFSGRQFPNYSSELNVNALELEDSALYLCASSSGTGLFPHTDTQYFGPGTRLTVL.

The chain uses TRBV5-8 and TRBJ1-1; the D gene is possibly TRBD1 (6 bases). Trimming shortened V by 4 bases and J by 0 bases, and 19 bases separated the two germline ends. This CDR3 is built from 17 residues. Germline CDR1 reads SGHTS; CDR2 reads YDEGEE. The CDR3 DNA reads as TGTGCCAGCAGCCTCCGGGACACCAAACTCCTGAACACTGAAGCTTTCTTT. This encodes CASSLRDTKLLNTEAFF. Full variable domain (rest looked up from reference TRBV5-8 and TRBJ1-1): EAGVTQSPTHLIKTRGQQATLRCSPISGHTSVYWYQQALGLGLQFLLWYDEGEERNRGNFPPRFSGRQFPNYSSELNVNALELEDSALYLCASSLRDTKLLNTEAFFGQGTRLTVV.

This clone occurred once. V and J are TRBV25-1 and TRBJ1-5; D not certain. Trimming took off 3 bases at V and 4 bases at J, with 7 bases between the two ends. Per the germline V gene, CDR1 is MGHDK and CDR2 is SYGVNS. The CDR3 contains 13 residues. As DNA, the CDR3 is TGTGCCAGCAGTGAGGCGGGTAATCAGCCCCAGCATTTT. This codes for CASSEAGNQPQHF.

The genes are TRBV5-1 and TRBJ2-3, with 8 positions matching TRBD2. The J segment lost 1 base and the V segment lost 2 bases, leaving 3 bases of the junction unmatched. Germline V lookup: CDR1 SGHRS, CDR2 YFSETQ. The CDR3 has 15 amino acids. CDR3 in DNA: TGCGCCAGCAGCTTTAGCGGGAAGGGCACAGATACGCAGTATTTT. This gives the protein CASSFSGKGTDTQYF.

The genes are TRBV4-1 and TRBJ2-7; TRBD2 matches at 9 bases. Germline loops: CDR1 MGHRA, CDR2 YSYEKL. This CDR3 region has 15 residues. V was clipped by 8 bases and J by 3 bases; unmatched bases: 11. The CDR3 coding sequence is TGCGCCAGCGGGAAGCGGGGGGTTGGGGACTACGAGCAGTACTTC. Protein sequence: CASGKRGVGDYEQYF.

The CDR3: CASSAISGGAQETQYF. CDR3 DNA: TGTGCCAGCAGTGCCATTAGCGGGGGGGCCCAAGAGACCCAGTACTTC. V and J are TRBV6-1 and TRBJ2-5; 11 nucleotides line up with TRBD2. Trimming removed 4 bases from V and 1 base from J; junction bases left unmatched: 5. CDR1 and CDR2 (germline): MNHNS, SASEGT. CDR3 length: 16 amino acids.

V gene TRBV6-6 combines with J gene TRBJ2-1; 8 nucleotides match TRBD2. Germline V CDR1 and CDR2: MNHNY, SVGAGI (reference sequence). This CDR3 comprises 15 residues. V was pared by 9 bases and J by 5 bases, with 12 bases of the junction left unmatched. As DNA, the CDR3 is TGTGCCAGTACCCAAGGAGCGGGAGTCGACAATGAGCAGTTCTTC. This encodes CASTQGAGVDNEQFF.

The chain is built from TRBV7-9 and TRBJ1-1; D unresolved. The CDR3 runs to 16 residues. Germline loops: CDR1 SEHNR, CDR2 FQNEAQ (reference sequence). V lost 2 bases to trimming and J lost 1 base, with 14 bases between them. The CDR3 protein is CASSLLFSRENTEAFF. In nucleotides, the CDR3 is TGTGCCAGCAGCTTATTGTTTTCGCGGGAGAACACTGAAGCTTTCTTT. Based on the CDR3 plus reference TRBV7-9 and TRBJ1-1, the full variable domain is DTGVSQNPRHKITKRGQNVTFRCDPISEHNRLYWYRQTLGQGPEFLTYFQNEAQLEKSRLLSDRFSAERPKGSFSTLEIQRTEQGDSAMYLCASSLLFSRENTEAFFGQGTRLTVV.

The gene calls are TRBV4-1 and TRBJ2-3; D remains unclear. From germline, CDR1 is MGHRA and CDR2 YSYEKL. The CDR3 length is 14 residues. Trimming took 0 bases from V and 2 from J, leaving 6 bases between them. CDR3 DNA: TGCGCCAGCAGCCAAGAGGGATTCACAGATACGCAGTATTTT. It is translated as CASSQEGFTDTQYF.

The CDR3 DNA follows: TGTGCCAGCAGTGAGGTGGGACAGCGCTACACTGAAGCTTTCTTT. It specifies CASSEVGQRYTEAFF. The rearrangement uses TRBV25-1 and TRBJ1-1; TRBD1 agrees at 7 bases. V dropped 3 bases and J dropped 3; count of bases not matched to a gene: 7. The CDR3 has 15 amino acids. Germline V lookup: CDR1 MGHDK, CDR2 SYGVNS.

The chain combines TRBV5-1 with TRBJ1-4; the D gene is possibly TRBD1 (5 bases). The length of the CDR3 is 13 residues. V was cut by 4 bases and J by 4 bases, with 8 bases left in between. Germline V CDR1 and CDR2: SGHRS, YFSETQ. CDR3 protein: CASSGGDNEKLFF. The CDR3 DNA reads as TGCGCCAGCAGCGGGGGGGATAATGAAAAACTGTTTTTT.

J is TRBJ1-6 and V is TRBV30, with D unresolved. The CDR3 covers 14 residues. Trimming removed 0 bases from V and 15 bases from J, with 18 bases in between. The germline CDR1 and CDR2 sequences are GTSNPN and SVGIG (reference sequence). The CDR3 sequence is CAWSVGRSLALLHF. The CDR3 nucleotides are TGTGCCTGGAGTGTGGGTAGGTCCCTCGCCCTCCTCCACTTT.

This chain joins TRBV4-1 and TRBJ1-1; D is possibly TRBD1 (5 bases). CDR1 and CDR2 from the germline V gene are MGHRA and YSYEKL. The V end was cut by 1 base, the J end by 1 base, with 13 bases between. The CDR3 covers 16 residues. DNA for the CDR3: TGCGCCAGCAGCCAAGTTACAGGCCGGGGGAACACTGAAGCTTTCTTT. The encoded protein is CASSQVTGRGNTEAFF.

This rearrangement joins TRBV5-4 to TRBJ2-2; 7 nucleotides align to TRBD1. After removal of 3 bases from V and 5 bases from J, the junction contained 22 bases not matched to a gene. Germline lookup yields CDR1 SGHNT and CDR2 YYREEE (reference sequence). This CDR3 contains 20 residues. CDR3 sequence: CASSWTPRTGLLGGTGELFF. The CDR3, as DNA: TGTGCCAGCAGCTGGACGCCGAGGACAGGCCTTTTGGGTGGGACCGGGGAGCTGTTTTTT.

The chain uses TRBV5-4 and TRBJ2-1, with D uncertain. The V gene lost 4 bases and the J gene lost 9 bases, with 14 bases spanning the gap. The CDR3 spans 13 residues. Germline lookup yields CDR1 SGHNT and CDR2 YYREEE (reference sequence). CDR3 nucleotide sequence: TGTGCCAGCAGCGCCGGACGAGTTGGTGAGCAGTTCTTC. It is translated as CASSAGRVGEQFF.

This clone has only a few counts. This rearrangement joins TRBV5-1 to TRBJ2-7; D is possibly TRBD1 or TRBD2 (5 bases each). The CDR3 has 13 amino acids. Trimming took off 4 bases at V and 2 bases at J, with 10 bases between the two ends. Germline-derived CDR1 and CDR2 are SGHRS and YFSETQ. The CDR3 DNA reads as TGCGCCAGCAGCCCCCCGGGACCCTACGAGCAGTACTTC. It codes for CASSPPGPYEQYF. The full variable domain, in which reference TRBV5-1 and TRBJ2-7 provide the parts outside the CDR3, is KAGVTQTPRYLIKTRGQQVTLSCSPISGHRSVSWYQQTPGQGLQFLFEYFSETQRNKGNFPGRFSGRQFSNSRSEMNVSTLELGDSALYLCASSPPGPYEQYFGPGTRLTVT.

This chain joins TRBV6-5 and TRBJ2-3; D is perhaps TRBD2 (5 bases). Germline assignment: CDR1 MNHEY and CDR2 SVGAGI. The length of the CDR3 is 13 residues. V was shortened by 6 bases and J by 2 bases, with 9 bases between the two germline ends. CDR3 DNA: TGTGCCAGCAGGGACTCCCCCACAGATACGCAGTATTTT. Protein: CASRDSPTDTQYF.

This chain joins TRBV30 and TRBJ1-1, with 10 positions matching TRBD1. J gave up 8 bases and V 3 bases, and 24 bases lay outside the gene matches. The CDR3 runs 19 residues. From germline, CDR1 is GTSNPN and CDR2 SVGIG (reference sequence). The CDR3 region is CAWRFRTGGNVPVPREAFF. The CDR3 DNA is TGTGCCTGGAGGTTTAGGACAGGGGGTAATGTACCCGTTCCCCGGGAAGCTTTCTTT.

The count of this clone is one. The rearrangement uses TRBV4-2 and TRBJ2-7; 8 bases fit TRBD2. Looked up from germline, CDR1 is LGHNA and CDR2 is YNFKEQ. After removal of 0 bases from V and 3 bases from J, the junction contained 7 bases not matched to a gene. There are 16 residues in the CDR3. CDR3 in amino acids: CASSQDSGGVIYEQYF. Written as DNA, the CDR3 is TGTGCCAGCAGCCAAGACTCCGGGGGGGTAATCTACGAGCAGTACTTC.

V gene TRBV7-9 combines with J gene TRBJ2-1; D remains unclear. The CDR3 extends over 12 amino acids. Germline V gene lookup returns CDR1 SEHNR and CDR2 FQNEAQ (reference sequence). Trimming left V 1 base short and J 9 bases short, with 7 bases between. CDR3 in DNA: TGTGCCAGCAGCTTAGGTCCCGGTGAGCAGTTCTTC. Protein: CASSLGPGEQFF.

The rearrangement links TRBV14 to TRBJ1-2; TRBD1 might be the D (6 bases). The CDR3 runs 15 residues. Germline V gene sequence: CDR1 SGHDN, CDR2 FVKESK. Deletions cut 2 bases from V and 4 bases from J, with 14 bases between. The chain's CDR3 is CASSQTWDNIYGYTF. CDR3 bases: TGTGCCAGCAGCCAAACCTGGGACAACATCTATGGCTACACCTTC.

The chain employs TRBV11-2 and TRBJ2-1; the D is unclear. Germline CDR1 SGHAT, CDR2 FQNNGV. The germline V and J ends were trimmed by 2 bases and 5 bases, with 19 bases remaining between them. CDR3 length equals 17 residues. The CDR3 nucleotides read TGTGCCAGCAGCTTACGGGCCCTCGGGCGACCGAACAATGAGCAGTTCTTC. The encoded protein is CASSLRALGRPNNEQFF. Variable domain in full (rest from reference TRBV11-2 and TRBJ2-1): EAGVAQSPRYKIIEKRQSVAFWCNPISGHATLYWYQQILGQGPKLLIQFQNNGVVDDSQLPKDRFSAERLKGVDSTLKIQPAKLEDSAVYLCASSLRALGRPNNEQFFGPGTRLTVL.

This clone was counted once. V is TRBV5-5 and J is TRBJ1-5; 8 bases are shared with TRBD1. J was trimmed by 7 bases and V by 0 bases; bases with no gene match: 12. CDR1 and CDR2 (germline): SGHKS, YYEKEE (reference sequence). This CDR3 comprises 17 residues. The CDR3 region has the DNA TGTGCCAGCAGCTTGGTAGGGGGACAGGTTGGGGCGCAGCCCCAGCATTTT. Protein product: CASSLVGGQVGAQPQHF.